This T cell receptor beta chain was identified during a study of T-cell reconstitution after alpha-beta-depleted transplantation in children. This clonotype was counted at least ten times. This CDR3 spans 15 amino acids. Per the germline V gene, CDR1 is MGHRA and CDR2 is YSYEKL. The V end lost 4 bases, the J end lost 4 bases, and 14 bases lay between the germline ends. Unique molecular identifiers were used to barcode this TCRbeta library. TCRdb processed the PCR reads anew with MiXCR; each CDR3 protein has one entry. The data hold over 300,000 distinct CDR3 sequences, with about a tenth observed a single time.

Sequences were derived from PBMCs from the stem cell graft donor, sampled from the stem cell graft. The source is a human donor who donated a stem cell graft to a child with acute lymphoblastic leukemia. The chain employs TRBV4-1 and TRBJ1-3; perhaps TRBD1 as D (5 bases). The CDR3 is CASSPAGQRGNTIYF. The CDR3 DNA sequence: TGCGCCAGCAGCCCTGCGGGGCAGCGAGGAAACACCATATATTTT.